The sequence of this T cell receptor (beta chain) was determined in a study of CD8 T cells in Susac syndrome (dated by TCRdb to about 2019). Concerning the study at large: Repertoire sequencing was used to test whether CD8+ T cell activation and differentiation in Susac syndrome was antigen driven. Broad study findings and their caveats: The TCR sequencing and HLA analysis was acknowledged to have included a relatively small number of individuals.

As to this clonotype: Which antigen it targets is not known. Base qualities are missing; no much larger clone stands one base away.

RNA was extracted using the RNeasy kit, and about 0.5 to 1 ug of the RNA was reverse transcribed with random hexamers. The immunoSEQ multiplex PCR assay, covering 54 Vbeta and 13 Jbeta segments, was used to amplify TCR beta CDR3 regions. To correct PCR amplification bias, a synthetic template baseline was used for both primer optimization and computational correction. Per the authors' processing: Reads were annotated to V, D and J genes according to IMGT and were analyzed with immunoSEQ Analyzer, with only productive sequences retained. Clonality was computed as one minus Shannon entropy normalized by log2 of the number of productive unique sequences. For each patient and control, public and private clones were evaluated within the 100 most prevalent clones. Clones were defined as Susac-specific if absent from the healthy and MS cohorts, from more than 900 published viral clones and from other ImmuneACCESS disease sequences. TCRdb reworked the public reads: Q25 trimming with fastp, MiXCR clone assembly, productive beta chains retained. For every CDR3 protein sequence, its rows merge into one entry that carries the most common genes and DNA. It is TCRdb's table, rather than the study itself, that gives the V and J calls and clone size. The sample includes some 120,000 distinct CDR3 sequences, with 90% to 95% observed a single time. The ten largest clones represent more than 0.095% of the sample.

High-throughput TCR beta sequencing profiled peripheral blood CD8+ and CD4+ T cells from healthy donors, Susac syndrome patients and multiple sclerosis patients. Healthy donors were age- and sex-matched controls. Bulk CD8+ and CD4+ T cells were purified by magnetic negative isolation, while CD8+ TEMRA cells were enriched using FACS. Blood was drawn into EDTA tubes, processed within 24 hours, and PBMCs were isolated by density gradient centrifugation. PBMCs intended for TCR sequencing were cryopreserved in liquid nitrogen and thawed later in a water bath at 37 degrees C. The sorted or isolated CD4+, CD8+ and CD8+ TEMRA cells reached a purity of at least 90%. The sequenced sample consisted of CD4+ T cells from PBMCs. This clonotype was obtained from a human donor in good health.

CDR3 region: CASSLDQGPFGYTF. DNA sequence: TGTGCCAGCAGCTTAGATCAGGGGCCGTTCGGCTACACCTTC. Rearrangement joined TRBV7-9 to TRBJ1-2; the D gene is possibly TRBD1, with 6 bases matching. The germline ends are 14 bases apart after V is trimmed by 1 base and J by 8 bases. Based on the germline V gene (reference sequence), the CDR1 and CDR2 sequences are SEHNR and FQNEAQ. Spanning cysteine to phenylalanine, the CDR3 consists of 14 amino acids. Only the CDR3 part of the read is kept: 42 bases, read in frame from the first base. Reference TRBV7-9 and TRBJ1-2 genes cover what lies past the CDR3, so the full variable domain is DTGVSQNPRHKITKRGQNVTFRCDPISEHNRLYWYRQTLGQGPEFLTYFQNEAQLEKSRLLSDRFSAERPKGSFSTLEIQRTEQGDSAMYLCASSLDQGPFGYTFGSGTRLTVV.